This T cell receptor (beta chain) was sequenced for a study of Tregs in tolerant kidney transplant recipients. Details on this clone: The antigen remains undetermined.

Only in-frame clones appear in the TCRdb table, and some are missing; sequencing was by immunoSEQ multiplex PCR. The sample comprises some 90,000 clones, around nine tenths of which are singletons, and 4.7% rests with the top ten. Notes on the study in general: Expanding Tregs on activated donor B cells appeared to best identify donor-specific TCRbeta clones.

Thawed PBMCs were FACS-sorted into unstimulated CD4+CD25+CD127- regulatory T cells, CD4+CD25- non-regulatory cells, CD4 and CD8 cells. The CDR3 is 15 residues long. V lost 3 bases and J lost 2, with 12 bases in between. The germline CDR1 and CDR2 sequences are SGDLS and YYNGEE. The chain uses TRBV9 and TRBJ1-5; a possible D gene is TRBD1 (5 bases). This clonotype was sampled from a human donor in good health. Material for sequencing was CD8+ T cells from blood. CDR3 nucleotide sequence: TGTGCCAGCAGCGGGCAGGGATACGGCAATCAGCCCCAGCATTTT. Translating gives CASSGQGYGNQPQHF.